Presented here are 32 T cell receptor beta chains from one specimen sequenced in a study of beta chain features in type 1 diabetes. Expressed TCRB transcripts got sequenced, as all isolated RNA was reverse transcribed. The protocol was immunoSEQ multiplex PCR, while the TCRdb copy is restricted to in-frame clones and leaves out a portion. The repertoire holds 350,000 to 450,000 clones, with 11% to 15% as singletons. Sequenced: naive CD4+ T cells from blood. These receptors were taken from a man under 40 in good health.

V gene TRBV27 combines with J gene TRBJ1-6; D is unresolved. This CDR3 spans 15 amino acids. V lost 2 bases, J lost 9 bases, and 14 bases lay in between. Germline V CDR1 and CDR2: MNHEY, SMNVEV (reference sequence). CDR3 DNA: TGTGCCAGCAGTTTAGAAGACAAATCGGGTTCACCCCTCCACTTT. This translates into CASSLEDKSGSPLHF.

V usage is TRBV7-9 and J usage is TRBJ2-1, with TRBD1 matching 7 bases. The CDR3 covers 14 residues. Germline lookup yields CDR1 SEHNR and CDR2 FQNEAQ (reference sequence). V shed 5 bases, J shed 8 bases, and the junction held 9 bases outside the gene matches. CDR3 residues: CASSPTLQGHEQFF. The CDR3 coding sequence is TGTGCCAGCAGCCCGACCTTACAGGGGCATGAGCAGTTCTTC.

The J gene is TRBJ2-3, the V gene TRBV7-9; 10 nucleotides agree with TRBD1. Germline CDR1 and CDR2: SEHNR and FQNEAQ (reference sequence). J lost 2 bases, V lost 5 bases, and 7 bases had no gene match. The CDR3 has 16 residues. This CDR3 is CASSNRQGAITDTQYF. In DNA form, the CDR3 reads TGTGCCAGCAGCAACAGACAGGGGGCGATCACAGATACGCAGTATTTT.

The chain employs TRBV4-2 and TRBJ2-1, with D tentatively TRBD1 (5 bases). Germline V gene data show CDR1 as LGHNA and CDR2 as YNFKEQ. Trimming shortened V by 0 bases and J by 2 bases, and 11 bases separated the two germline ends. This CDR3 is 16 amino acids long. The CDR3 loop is CASSQEAGMTYNEQFF. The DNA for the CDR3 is TGTGCCAGCAGCCAAGAAGCAGGGATGACCTACAATGAGCAGTTCTTC.

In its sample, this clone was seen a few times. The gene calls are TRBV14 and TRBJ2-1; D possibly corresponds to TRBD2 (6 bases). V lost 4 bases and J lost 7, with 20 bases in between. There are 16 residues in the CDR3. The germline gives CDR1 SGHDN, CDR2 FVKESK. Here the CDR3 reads CASSLSPGLPINEQFF. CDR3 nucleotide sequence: TGTGCCAGCAGCCTCTCTCCGGGACTCCCTATAAATGAGCAGTTCTTC. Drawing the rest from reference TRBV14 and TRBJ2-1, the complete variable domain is EAGVTQFPSHSVIEKGQTVTLRCDPISGHDNLYWYRRVMGKEIKFLLHFVKESKQDESGMPNNRFLAERTGGTYSTLKVQPAELEDSGVYFCASSLSPGLPINEQFFGPGTRLTVL.

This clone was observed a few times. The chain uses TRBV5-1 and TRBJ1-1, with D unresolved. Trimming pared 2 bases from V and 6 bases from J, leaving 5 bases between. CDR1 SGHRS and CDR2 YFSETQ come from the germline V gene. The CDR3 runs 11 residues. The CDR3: CASSLGAEAFF. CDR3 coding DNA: TGCGCCAGCAGCTTAGGTGCTGAAGCTTTCTTT.

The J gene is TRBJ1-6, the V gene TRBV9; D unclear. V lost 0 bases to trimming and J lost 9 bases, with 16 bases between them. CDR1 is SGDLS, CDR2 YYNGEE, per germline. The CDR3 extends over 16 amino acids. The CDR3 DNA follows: TGTGCCAGCAGCGTAGGGCCTCCGGGCTTAATTTCACCCCTCCACTTT. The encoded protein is CASSVGPPGLISPLHF.

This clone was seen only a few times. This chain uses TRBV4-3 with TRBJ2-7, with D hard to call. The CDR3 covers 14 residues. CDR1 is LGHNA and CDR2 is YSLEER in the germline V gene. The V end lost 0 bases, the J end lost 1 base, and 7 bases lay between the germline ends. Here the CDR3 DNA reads TGCGCCAGCAGCCAAGACAGGTCTTCCTACGAGCAGTACTTC. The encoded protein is CASSQDRSSYEQYF.

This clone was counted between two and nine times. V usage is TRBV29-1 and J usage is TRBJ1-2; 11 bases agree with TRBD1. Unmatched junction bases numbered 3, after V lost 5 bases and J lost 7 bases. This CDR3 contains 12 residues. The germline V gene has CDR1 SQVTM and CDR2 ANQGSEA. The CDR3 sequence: CSVYGQGAGYTF. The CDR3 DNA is TGCAGCGTTTACGGACAGGGGGCTGGCTACACCTTC.

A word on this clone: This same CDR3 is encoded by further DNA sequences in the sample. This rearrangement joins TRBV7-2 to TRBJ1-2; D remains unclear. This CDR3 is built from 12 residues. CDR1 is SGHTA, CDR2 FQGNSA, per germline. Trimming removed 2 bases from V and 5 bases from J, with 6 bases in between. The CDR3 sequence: CASSLPGYGYTF. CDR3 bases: TGTGCCAGCAGCTTACCCGGGTATGGCTACACCTTC. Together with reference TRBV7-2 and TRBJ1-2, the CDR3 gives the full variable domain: GAGVSQSPSNKVTEKGKDVELRCDPISGHTALYWYRQSLGQGLEFLIYFQGNSAPDKSGLPSDRFSAERTGGSVSTLTIQRTQQEDSAVYLCASSLPGYGYTFGSGTRLTVV.

CDR3 residues: CACQENLYNEQFF. The CDR3 coding sequence is TGTGCCTGTCAGGAGAACCTGTACAATGAGCAGTTCTTC. The rearrangement links TRBV30 to TRBJ2-1, with D unresolved. The CDR3 is 13 residues long. CDR1 and CDR2 from the germline V gene are GTSNPN and SVGIG (reference sequence). V was shortened by 6 bases and J by 4 bases, with 13 bases between the two germline ends.

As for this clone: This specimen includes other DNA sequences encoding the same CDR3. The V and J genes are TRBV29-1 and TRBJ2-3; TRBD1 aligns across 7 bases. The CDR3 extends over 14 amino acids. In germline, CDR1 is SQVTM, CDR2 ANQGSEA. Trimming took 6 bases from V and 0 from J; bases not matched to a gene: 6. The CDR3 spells CSVPRGPSTDTQYF. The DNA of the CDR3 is TGCAGCGTCCCTAGGGGGCCTAGCACAGATACGCAGTATTTT.

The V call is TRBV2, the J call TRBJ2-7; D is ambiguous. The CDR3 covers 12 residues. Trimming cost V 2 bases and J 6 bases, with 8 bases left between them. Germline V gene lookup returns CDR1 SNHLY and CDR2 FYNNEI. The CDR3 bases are TGTGCCAGCAGTGAACCGCCGCGCGAGCAGTACTTC. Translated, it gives CASSEPPREQYF. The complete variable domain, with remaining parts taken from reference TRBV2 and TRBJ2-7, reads EPEVTQTPSHQVTQMGQEVILRCVPISNHLYFYWYRQILGQKVEFLVSFYNNEISEKSEIFDDQFSVERPDGSNFTLKIRSTKLEDSAMYFCASSEPPREQYFGPGTRLTVT.

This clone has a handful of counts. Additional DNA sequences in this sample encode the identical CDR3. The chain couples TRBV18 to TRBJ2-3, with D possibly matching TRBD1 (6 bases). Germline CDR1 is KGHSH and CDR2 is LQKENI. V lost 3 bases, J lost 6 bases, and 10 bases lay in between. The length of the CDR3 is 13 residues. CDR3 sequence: CASSPGAADTQYF. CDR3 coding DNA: TGTGCCAGCTCACCGGGGGCCGCGGATACGCAGTATTTT.

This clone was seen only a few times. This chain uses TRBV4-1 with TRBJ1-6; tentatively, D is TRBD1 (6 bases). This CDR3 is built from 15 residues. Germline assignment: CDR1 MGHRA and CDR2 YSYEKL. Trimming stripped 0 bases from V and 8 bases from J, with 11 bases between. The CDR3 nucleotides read TGCGCCAGCAGCCAAGACAGGGGACCCGATTCACCCCTCCACTTT. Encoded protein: CASSQDRGPDSPLHF.

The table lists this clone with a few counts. In DNA, the CDR3 is TGTGCCAGCAGCTGGAGGGGATCTGGAAACACCATATATTTT. This translates into CASSWRGSGNTIYF. V and J are TRBV7-9 and TRBJ1-3, with D perhaps TRBD1 (5 bases). CDR3 length: 14 residues. The germline V gene encodes CDR1 SEHNR and CDR2 FQNEAQ (reference sequence). V lost 4 bases and J 1 base, leaving 8 bases between the germline ends.

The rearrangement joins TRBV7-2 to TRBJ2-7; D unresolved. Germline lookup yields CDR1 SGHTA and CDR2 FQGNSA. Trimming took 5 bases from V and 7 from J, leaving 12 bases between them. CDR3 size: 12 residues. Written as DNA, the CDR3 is TGTGCCAGCAGCCTCGACGTTGGAGAGCAGTACTTC. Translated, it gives CASSLDVGEQYF.

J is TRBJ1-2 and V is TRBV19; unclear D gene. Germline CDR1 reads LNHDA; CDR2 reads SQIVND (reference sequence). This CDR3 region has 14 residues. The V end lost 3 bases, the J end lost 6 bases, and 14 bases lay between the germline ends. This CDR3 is CASSILQGLDGYTF. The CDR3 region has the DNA TGTGCCAGTAGTATCCTACAAGGATTGGATGGCTACACCTTC.

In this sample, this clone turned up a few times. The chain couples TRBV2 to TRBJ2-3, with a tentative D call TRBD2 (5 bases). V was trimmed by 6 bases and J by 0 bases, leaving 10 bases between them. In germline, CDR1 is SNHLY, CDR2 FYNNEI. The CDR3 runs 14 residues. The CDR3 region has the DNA TGTGCCAGCAGCCGTAGCGTAAGCACAGATACGCAGTATTTT. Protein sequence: CASSRSVSTDTQYF.

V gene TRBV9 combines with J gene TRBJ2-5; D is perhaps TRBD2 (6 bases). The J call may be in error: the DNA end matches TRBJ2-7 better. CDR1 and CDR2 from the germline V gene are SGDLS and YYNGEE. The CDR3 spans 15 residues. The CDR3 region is CASSGQGGSLYEQYF. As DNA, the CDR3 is TGTGCCAGCAGCGGGCAGGGAGGATCGCTCTACGAGCAGTACTTC.

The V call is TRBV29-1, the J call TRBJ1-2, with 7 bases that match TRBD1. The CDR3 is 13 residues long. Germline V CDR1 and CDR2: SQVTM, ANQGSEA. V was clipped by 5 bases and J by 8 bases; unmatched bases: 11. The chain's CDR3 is CSVMGQQSGGYTF. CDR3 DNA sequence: TGCAGCGTTATGGGACAGCAATCCGGCGGCTACACCTTC.

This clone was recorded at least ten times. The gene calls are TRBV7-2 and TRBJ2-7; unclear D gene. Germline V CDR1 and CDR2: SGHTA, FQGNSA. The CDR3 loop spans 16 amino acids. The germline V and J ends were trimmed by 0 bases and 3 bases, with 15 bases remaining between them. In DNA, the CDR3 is TGTGCCAGCAGCTTAGCGGTGACCGGCACCTTCTACGAGCAGTACTTC. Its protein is CASSLAVTGTFYEQYF.

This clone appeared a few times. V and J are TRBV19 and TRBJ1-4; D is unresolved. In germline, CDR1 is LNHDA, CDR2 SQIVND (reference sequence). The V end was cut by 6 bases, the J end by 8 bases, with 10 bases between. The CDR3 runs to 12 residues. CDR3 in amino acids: CASSFLGEKLFF. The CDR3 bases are TGTGCCAGTAGCTTCCTCGGGGAAAAACTGTTTTTT. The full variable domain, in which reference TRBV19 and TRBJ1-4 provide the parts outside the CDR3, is DGGITQSPKYLFRKEGQNVTLSCEQNLNHDAMYWYRQDPGQGLRLIYYSQIVNDFQKGDIAEGYSVSREKKESFPLTVTSAQKNPTAFYLCASSFLGEKLFFGSGTQLSVL.

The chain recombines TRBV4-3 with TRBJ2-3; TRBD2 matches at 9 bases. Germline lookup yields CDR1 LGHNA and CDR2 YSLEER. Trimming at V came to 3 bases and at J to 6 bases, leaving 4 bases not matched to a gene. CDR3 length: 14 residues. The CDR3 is CASSQRGGEDTQYF. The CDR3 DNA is TGCGCCAGCAGCCAGCGGGGGGGCGAGGATACGCAGTATTTT.

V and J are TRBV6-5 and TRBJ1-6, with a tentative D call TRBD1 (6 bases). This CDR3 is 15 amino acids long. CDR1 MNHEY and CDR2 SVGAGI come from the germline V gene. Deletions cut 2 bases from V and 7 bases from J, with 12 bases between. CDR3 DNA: TGTGCCAGCAGTTACCGAACAAGGGGGAATTCACCCCTCCACTTT. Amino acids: CASSYRTRGNSPLHF.

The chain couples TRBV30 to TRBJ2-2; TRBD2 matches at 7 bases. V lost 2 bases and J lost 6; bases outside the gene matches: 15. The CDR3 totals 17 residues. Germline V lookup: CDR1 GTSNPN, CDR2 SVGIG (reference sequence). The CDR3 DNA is TGTGCCTGGAGTAACAAAGGACTAGGGATTGGGTCCGGGGAGCTGTTTTTT. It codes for CAWSNKGLGIGSGELFF.

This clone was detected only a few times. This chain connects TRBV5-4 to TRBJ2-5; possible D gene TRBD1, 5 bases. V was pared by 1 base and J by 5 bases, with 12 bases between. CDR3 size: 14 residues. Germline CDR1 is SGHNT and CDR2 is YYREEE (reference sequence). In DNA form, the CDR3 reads TGTGCCAGCAGCTTGTTTCCAGGGATTGAGACCCAGTACTTC. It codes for CASSLFPGIETQYF.

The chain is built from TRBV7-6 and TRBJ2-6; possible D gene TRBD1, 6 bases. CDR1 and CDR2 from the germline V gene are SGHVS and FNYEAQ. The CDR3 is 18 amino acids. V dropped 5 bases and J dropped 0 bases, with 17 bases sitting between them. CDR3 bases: TGTGCCAGCAGCCAATCTGTTGGACAGCGCTCTGGGGCCAACGTCCTGACTTTC. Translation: CASSQSVGQRSGANVLTF.

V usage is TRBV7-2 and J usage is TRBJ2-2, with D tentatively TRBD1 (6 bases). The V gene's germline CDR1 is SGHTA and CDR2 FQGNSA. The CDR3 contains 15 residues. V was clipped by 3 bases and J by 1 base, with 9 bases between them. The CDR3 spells CASSLGHENTGELFF. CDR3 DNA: TGTGCCAGCAGCTTGGGACACGAGAACACCGGGGAGCTGTTTTTT.

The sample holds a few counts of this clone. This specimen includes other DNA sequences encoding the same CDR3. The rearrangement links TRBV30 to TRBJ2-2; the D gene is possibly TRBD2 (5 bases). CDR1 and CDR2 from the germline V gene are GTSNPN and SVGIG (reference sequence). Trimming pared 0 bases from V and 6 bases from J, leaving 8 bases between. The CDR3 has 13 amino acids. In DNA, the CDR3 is TGTGCCTGGAGTGTCTGGGAGCCCGGGGAGCTGTTTTTT. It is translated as CAWSVWEPGELFF.

The DNA for the CDR3 is TGTGCCAGCAGCGTAGGTGGTGTCAGTCCCAACGAGCAGTACTTC. It specifies CASSVGGVSPNEQYF. This chain links TRBV9 with TRBJ2-7, with no clear D. The V gene's germline CDR1 is SGDLS and CDR2 YYNGEE. The CDR3 extends over 15 amino acids. V was cut by 0 bases and J by 5 bases, with 15 bases left in between.

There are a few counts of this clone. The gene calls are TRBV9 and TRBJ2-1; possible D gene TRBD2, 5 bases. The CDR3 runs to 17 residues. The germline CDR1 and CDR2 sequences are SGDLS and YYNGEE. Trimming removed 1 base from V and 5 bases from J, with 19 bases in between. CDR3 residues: CASSVISLPSRDNEQFF. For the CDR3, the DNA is TGTGCCAGCAGCGTAATCAGTCTACCATCGAGGGACAATGAGCAGTTCTTC.